These T cell receptor beta chains were read from a single sample in a study of blood T cell repertoires in COVID-19. The assay was immunoSEQ multiplex PCR, and TCRdb's table has in-frame clones only and misses some. The data hold approximately 260,000 clones, with around 86% observed a single time. Sequenced sample: peripheral blood. These receptor sequences come from a man younger than 35 with active or convalescent COVID-19. Both conserved end residues are part of each CDR3. The D gene is left open where the match is weak. Size values are once, few and many counts, or a class for expanded clones, and some rows have none.

d_gene: TRBD1; v_gene: TRBV5-1; j_gene: TRBJ1-6; abundance: once; CDR3nt: TGCGCCAGCAGCTCACCGGACAGGGAGAATTCACCCCTCCACTTT; CDR3aa: CASSSPDRENSPLHF
d_gene: -; v_gene: TRBV5-4; j_gene: TRBJ1-2; abundance: -; CDR3nt: TGTGCCAGCAGTATTAACAGCTATGGCTACACCTTC; CDR3aa: CASSINSYGYTF
d_gene: TRBD1; v_gene: TRBV5-6; j_gene: TRBJ2-7; abundance: -; CDR3nt: TGTGCCAGCAGCGCCCCCTATAGGACAGGAACCTACGAGCAGTACTTC; CDR3aa: CASSAPYRTGTYEQYF
d_gene: -; v_gene: TRBV6-2/TRBV6-3; j_gene: TRBJ2-7; abundance: -; CDR3nt: TGTGCCAGCAGTTACTCGGGGCGGTACGAGCAGTACTTC; CDR3aa: CASSYSGRYEQYF
d_gene: -; v_gene: TRBV21-1; j_gene: TRBJ1-5; abundance: -; CDR3nt: TGTGCCAGCAGCACGGCCGTTTGGGAGGCAAATCAGCCCCAGCATTTT; CDR3aa: CASSTAVWEANQPQHF
d_gene: -; v_gene: TRBV4-2; j_gene: TRBJ2-3; abundance: -; CDR3nt: TGTGCCAGCAGCCAAGATCTTAGAATAGCGGCCACAGATACGCAGTATTTT; CDR3aa: CASSQDLRIAATDTQYF
d_gene: -; v_gene: TRBV4-1; j_gene: TRBJ2-7; abundance: few; CDR3nt: TGCGCCAGCAGCCAATCGGTGGTCTACGAGCAGTACTTC; CDR3aa: CASSQSVVYEQYF
d_gene: TRBD2; v_gene: TRBV27; j_gene: TRBJ2-7; abundance: -; CDR3nt: TGTGCCAGCAGTTTAACGCGGGGGACTAGCGGCTACGAGCAGTACTTC; CDR3aa: CASSLTRGTSGYEQYF
d_gene: -; v_gene: TRBV11-2; j_gene: TRBJ2-2; abundance: -; CDR3nt: TGTGCCAGCAGCTTTGTGGGCCCGAACACCGGGGAGCTGTTTTTT; CDR3aa: CASSFVGPNTGELFF
d_gene: -; v_gene: TRBV3-1/TRBV3-2; j_gene: TRBJ2-7; abundance: -; CDR3nt: TGTGCCAGCAGCCCTGGCGGCGTTACATCCTACGAGCAGTACTTC; CDR3aa: CASSPGGVTSYEQYF
d_gene: -; v_gene: TRBV11-2; j_gene: TRBJ1-1; abundance: -; CDR3nt: TGTGCCAGCAGCCCGACAGATTCTAACACTGAAGCTTTCTTT; CDR3aa: CASSPTDSNTEAFF
d_gene: -; v_gene: TRBV9; j_gene: TRBJ1-6; abundance: -; CDR3nt: TGTGCCAGCAGCTCCCGAGAATCACCCCTCCACTTT; CDR3aa: CASSSRESPLHF
d_gene: -; v_gene: TRBV28; j_gene: TRBJ1-1; abundance: once; CDR3nt: TGTGCCAGCGGGCGGGGCACTGAAGCTTTCTTT; CDR3aa: CASGRGTEAFF
d_gene: -; v_gene: TRBV19; j_gene: TRBJ1-5; abundance: -; CDR3nt: TGTGCCAGTAGTAGGGAGTGGGATCAGCCCCAGCATTTT; CDR3aa: CASSREWDQPQHF
d_gene: TRBD2; v_gene: TRBV6-1; j_gene: TRBJ2-3; abundance: -; CDR3nt: TGTGCCAGCAGTGACGGACTAGCACAAGATACGCAGTATTTT; CDR3aa: CASSDGLAQDTQYF